The 13 T cell receptor beta chains in this list originate from one sample, sequenced in a study of cytomegalovirus exposure and HLA in healthy donors. PCR used 60 Vbeta primers and 13 Jbeta primers. Assay: immunoSEQ multiplex PCR; the TCRdb copy retains only in-frame clones and omits some. The data hold some 160,000 clones, with 80% to 85% observed a single time. The sequenced sample was PBMCs. These receptors all come from a man aged 18-30 years in good health and CMV-seronegative.

This chain joins TRBV6-1 and TRBJ1-2; D remains ambiguous. V dropped 5 bases and J dropped 6 bases, with 16 bases sitting between them. The germline V gene encodes CDR1 MNHNS and CDR2 SASEGT. The CDR3 loop spans 14 amino acids. The CDR3 bases are TGTGCCAGCAGTCAACTAGGAACGAGCAATGGCTACACCTTC. This translates into CASSQLGTSNGYTF.

The V call is TRBV7-9, the J call TRBJ1-1; D unclear. Germline loops: CDR1 SEHNR, CDR2 FQNEAQ (reference sequence). Trimming pared 5 bases from V and 1 base from J, leaving 11 bases between. CDR3 length equals 14 residues. The CDR3 protein is CASSPSDKNTEAFF. DNA for the CDR3: TGTGCCAGCAGCCCGTCAGATAAGAACACTGAAGCTTTCTTT.

The chain links TRBV21-1 to TRBJ2-6; TRBD2, the table's D call, lacks a check against the DNA. TRBV21-1 is a documented pseudogene. The length of the CDR3 is 17 residues. CDR3 sequence: CASSKVGDPPRGNVLTF. The CDR3 DNA is TGTGCCAGCAGCAAAGTGGGAGACCCCCCGAGAGGCAACGTCCTGACTTTC.

The chain has TRBV18 and TRBJ2-2; a weak D match, TRBD2 (5 bases). Trimming left V 4 bases short and J 7 bases short, with 16 bases between. This CDR3 has 15 amino acids. Germline V CDR1 and CDR2: KGHSH, LQKENI. DNA of the CDR3: TGTGCCAGCTCACGAACCGCGTTGGAGGTCGGGGAGCTGTTTTTT. It is translated as CASSRTALEVGELFF.

This CDR3 is CASGLDSDTEAFF. The DNA of the CDR3 is TGTGCTAGTGGCCTTGACAGTGACACTGAAGCTTTCTTT. J is TRBJ1-1 and V is TRBV12-5; TRBD1 is a possible D gene (5 bases). Germline V gene data show CDR1 as LGHNT and CDR2 as FRNRAP. The V gene lost 6 bases and the J gene lost 3 bases, with 11 bases spanning the gap. CDR3 length: 13 amino acids.

V and J are TRBV6-1 and TRBJ1-3; 7 nucleotides line up with TRBD1. The CDR3 spans 15 residues. The germline CDR1 and CDR2 sequences are MNHNS and SASEGT. The ends lost 7 bases at V and 0 bases at J; junction bases unmatched: 6. DNA of the CDR3: TGTGCCAGCATCGGGACAGCCGACTCTGGAAACACCATATATTTT. Amino acids: CASIGTADSGNTIYF.

This rearrangement joins TRBV4-2 to TRBJ2-7, with 9 bases fitting TRBD1. Germline CDR1 reads LGHNA; CDR2 reads YNFKEQ. Unmatched junction bases numbered 4, after V lost 3 bases and J lost 1 base. The CDR3 sequence is 15 residues long. CDR3 in amino acids: CASSQGGQGSYEQYF. The CDR3 DNA reads as TGTGCCAGCAGCCAGGGGGGACAGGGATCCTACGAGCAGTACTTC.

This rearrangement joins TRBV5-1 to TRBJ1-2; D is ambiguous. This CDR3 comprises 16 residues. CDR1 and CDR2 from the germline V gene are SGHRS and YFSETQ. V was clipped by 0 bases and J by 0 bases, with 12 bases between them. CDR3 DNA: TGCGCCAGCAGCTTGGAATGGGCCCCTACTAACTATGGCTACACCTTC. It encodes CASSLEWAPTNYGYTF. The full variable domain, rest sourced from reference TRBV5-1 and TRBJ1-2, is KAGVTQTPRYLIKTRGQQVTLSCSPISGHRSVSWYQQTPGQGLQFLFEYFSETQRNKGNFPGRFSGRQFSNSRSEMNVSTLELGDSALYLCASSLEWAPTNYGYTFGSGTRLTVV.

J is TRBJ1-1 and V is TRBV4-2; perhaps TRBD1 as D (5 bases). Trimming shortened V by 1 base and J by 4 bases, and 7 bases separated the two germline ends. CDR1 LGHNA and CDR2 YNFKEQ come from the germline V gene. CDR3 length: 13 residues. The CDR3, as DNA: TGTGCCAGCAGCCAAGCAGGGCTCACTGAAGCTTTCTTT. Residues: CASSQAGLTEAFF.

The chain links TRBV10-3 to TRBJ1-1; 8 bases line up with TRBD1. The CDR3 is 16 residues long. V was clipped by 6 bases and J by 6 bases; unmatched bases: 15. In germline, CDR1 is ENHRY, CDR2 SYGVKD. CDR3 sequence: CAIRETGARGNAEAFF. CDR3 coding DNA: TGTGCCATCAGGGAGACAGGGGCGAGAGGTAACGCTGAAGCTTTCTTT.

This clone was seen once. The chain links TRBV7-6 to TRBJ2-3; 10 bases are shared with TRBD2. Germline V CDR1 and CDR2: SGHVS, FNYEAQ. The CDR3 contains 18 residues. With V trimmed by 1 base and J by 3 bases, 10 bases remained unmatched. This chain's CDR3 is CASSLVRPSGSRTDTQYF. CDR3 in DNA: TGTGCCAGCAGCTTAGTACGTCCTAGCGGGAGTCGGACAGATACGCAGTATTTT.

This clone came up a few times. The genes are TRBV4-3 and TRBJ1-1; the D gene is possibly TRBD1 (5 bases). Germline assignment: CDR1 LGHNA and CDR2 YSLEER. The CDR3 runs to 14 residues. The ends were cut back, 0 bases at V and 3 bases at J, with 8 bases in the middle. CDR3 DNA sequence: TGCGCCAGCAGCCAAGATATAGGGGACACTGAAGCTTTCTTT. Translating it yields CASSQDIGDTEAFF.

V and J are TRBV7-9 and TRBJ2-7; 9 positions match TRBD1. Germline trimming cut 2 bases from V and 7 bases from J; bases unmatched to any gene: 6. Germline V gene data show CDR1 as SEHNR and CDR2 as FQNEAQ (reference sequence). The CDR3 sequence is 14 residues long. CDR3 in amino acids: CASSLTGGQGEQYF. The CDR3 region has the DNA TGTGCCAGCAGCTTAACAGGGGGCCAAGGGGAGCAGTACTTC.